This T cell receptor (beta chain) was documented in a study of OX40 agonist ivuxolimab in advanced cancers. For the study at large: Aged roughly 23 to 85 with a mean of about 63 years, they were under 85% male. Three patients responded partially, comprising one with hepatocellular carcinoma and two with cutaneous melanoma.

Method: immunoSEQ multiplex PCR; TCRdb's copy keeps in-frame clones and lacks some. The table shows around 80,000 clones, with about 91% occurring only once. Germline CDR1 is SQVTM and CDR2 is ANQGSEA. The length of the CDR3 is 14 residues. V trimming: 3 bases; J trimming: 6 bases; junction bases outside the gene matches: 4. This material consisted of CD4+ or CD8+ T cells sorted from blood, taken in a trial of the OX40 agonist ivuxolimab. The chain employs TRBV29-1 and TRBJ2-7, with 14 bases lining up with TRBD2. This TCR derives from an adult with an advanced solid tumor such as melanoma, head and neck, liver or kidney cancer. CDR3 nucleotide sequence: TGCAGCGTTGATAGACTAGCGGGAGGGTCCGAGCAGTACTTC. Its translation is CSVDRLAGGSEQYF.